This TCR beta chain is drawn from a study of OX40 agonist ivuxolimab in advanced cancers. Study-level results: CD4+ and CD8+ blood T cells expanded clonally by week 6 at 0.1 to 3.0 mg/kg. Partial responders at 0.1-3.0 mg/kg had among the lowest clonal expansion.

TCRdb's copy holds only in-frame clones and misses some; the assay was immunoSEQ multiplex PCR. The sample yields tens of thousands of clones, about 74% seen once. For this clone: Its antigen remains unidentified.

The germline gives CDR1 SGHRS, CDR2 YFSETQ. This CDR3 contains 15 residues. Trimming stripped 0 bases from V and 3 bases from J, with 10 bases between. The genes are TRBV5-1 and TRBJ2-1; D uncertain. The input for sequencing was CD4+ or CD8+ T cells sorted from blood, taken in a trial of the OX40 agonist ivuxolimab. The clonotype was recovered from an adult with an advanced solid tumor such as melanoma, head and neck, liver or kidney cancer. The CDR3 loop reads CASSLGVAGYNEQFF. CDR3 DNA sequence: TGCGCCAGCAGCTTGGGTGTGGCTGGCTACAATGAGCAGTTCTTC.